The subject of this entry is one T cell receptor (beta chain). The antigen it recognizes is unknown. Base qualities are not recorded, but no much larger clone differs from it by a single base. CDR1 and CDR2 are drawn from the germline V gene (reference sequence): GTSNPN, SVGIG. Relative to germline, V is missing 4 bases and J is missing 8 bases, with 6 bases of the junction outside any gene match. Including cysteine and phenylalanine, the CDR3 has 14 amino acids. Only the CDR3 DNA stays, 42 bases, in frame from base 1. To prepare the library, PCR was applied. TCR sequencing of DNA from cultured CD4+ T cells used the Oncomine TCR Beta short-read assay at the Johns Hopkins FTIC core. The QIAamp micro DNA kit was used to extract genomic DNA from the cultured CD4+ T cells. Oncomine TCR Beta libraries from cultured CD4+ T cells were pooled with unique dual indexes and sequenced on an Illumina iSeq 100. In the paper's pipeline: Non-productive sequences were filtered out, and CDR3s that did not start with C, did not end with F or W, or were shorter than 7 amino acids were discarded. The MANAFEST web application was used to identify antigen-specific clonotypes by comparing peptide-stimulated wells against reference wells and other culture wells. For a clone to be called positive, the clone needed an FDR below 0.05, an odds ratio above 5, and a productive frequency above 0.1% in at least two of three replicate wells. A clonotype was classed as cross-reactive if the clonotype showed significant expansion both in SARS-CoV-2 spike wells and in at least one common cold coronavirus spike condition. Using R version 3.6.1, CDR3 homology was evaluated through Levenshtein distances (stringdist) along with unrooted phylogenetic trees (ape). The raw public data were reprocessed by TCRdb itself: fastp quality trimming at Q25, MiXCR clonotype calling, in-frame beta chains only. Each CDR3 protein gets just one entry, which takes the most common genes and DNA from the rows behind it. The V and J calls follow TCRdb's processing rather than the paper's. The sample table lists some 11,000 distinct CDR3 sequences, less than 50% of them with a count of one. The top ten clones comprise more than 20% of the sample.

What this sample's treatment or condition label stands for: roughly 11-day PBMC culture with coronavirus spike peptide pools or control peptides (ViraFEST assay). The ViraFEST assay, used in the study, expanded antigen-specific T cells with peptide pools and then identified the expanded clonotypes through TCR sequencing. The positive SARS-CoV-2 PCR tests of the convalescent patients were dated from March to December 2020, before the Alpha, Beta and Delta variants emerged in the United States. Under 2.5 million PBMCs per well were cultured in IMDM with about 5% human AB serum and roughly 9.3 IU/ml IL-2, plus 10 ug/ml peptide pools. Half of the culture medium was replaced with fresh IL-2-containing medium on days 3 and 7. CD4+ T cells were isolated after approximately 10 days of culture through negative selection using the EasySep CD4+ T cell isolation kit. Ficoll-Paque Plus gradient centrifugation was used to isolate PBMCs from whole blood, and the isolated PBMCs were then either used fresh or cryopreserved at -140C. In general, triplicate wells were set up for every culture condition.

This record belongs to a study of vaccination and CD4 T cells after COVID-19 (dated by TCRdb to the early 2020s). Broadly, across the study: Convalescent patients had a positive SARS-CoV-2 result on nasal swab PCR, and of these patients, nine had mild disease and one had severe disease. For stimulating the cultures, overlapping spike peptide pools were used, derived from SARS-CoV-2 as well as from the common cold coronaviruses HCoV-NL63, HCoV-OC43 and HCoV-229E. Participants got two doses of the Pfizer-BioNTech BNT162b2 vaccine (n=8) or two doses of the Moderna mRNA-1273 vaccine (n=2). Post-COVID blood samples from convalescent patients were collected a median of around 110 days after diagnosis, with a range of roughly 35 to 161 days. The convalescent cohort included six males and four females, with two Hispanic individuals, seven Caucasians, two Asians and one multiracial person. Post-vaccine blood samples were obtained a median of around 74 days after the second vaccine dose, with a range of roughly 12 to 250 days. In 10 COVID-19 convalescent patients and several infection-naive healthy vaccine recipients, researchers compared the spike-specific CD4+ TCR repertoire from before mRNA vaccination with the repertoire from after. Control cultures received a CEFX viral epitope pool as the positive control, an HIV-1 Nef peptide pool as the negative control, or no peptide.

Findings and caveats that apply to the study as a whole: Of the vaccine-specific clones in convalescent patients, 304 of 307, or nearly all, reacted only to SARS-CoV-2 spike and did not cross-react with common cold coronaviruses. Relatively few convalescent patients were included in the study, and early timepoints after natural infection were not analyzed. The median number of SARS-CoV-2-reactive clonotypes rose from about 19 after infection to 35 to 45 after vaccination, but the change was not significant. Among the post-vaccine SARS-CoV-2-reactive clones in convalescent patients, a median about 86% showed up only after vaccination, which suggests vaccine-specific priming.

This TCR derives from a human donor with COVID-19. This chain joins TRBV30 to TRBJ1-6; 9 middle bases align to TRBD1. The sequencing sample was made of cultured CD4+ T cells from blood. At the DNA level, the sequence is TGTGCCTGGACCCTGGGGACAGGGTATTCACCCCTCCACTTT. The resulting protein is CAWTLGTGYSPLHF. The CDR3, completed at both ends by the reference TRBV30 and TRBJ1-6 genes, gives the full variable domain SQTIHQWPATLVQPVGSPLSLECTVEGTSNPNLYWYRQAAGRGLQLLFYSVGIGQISSEVPQNLSASRPQDRQFILSSKKLLLSDSGFYLCAWTLGTGYSPLHFGNGTRLTVT.